The 6 T cell receptor beta chains presented below share a single source sample, sequenced in a study of T cell responses to AZD1222 COVID-19 vaccine (dated by TCRdb to the early 2020s). In light of the paper, this sample's time point label describes: baseline before first vaccination. The library was generated by the immunoSEQ multiplex PCR assay. Not all clones reach the TCRdb copy of this immuneACCESS table, which keeps in-frame sequences only. Checked studies attribute under half of the gap to unresolved V genes and leave the rest unexplained. The sample yields around 100,000 clones; roughly 84% were counted once. Clones ranked in the top ten supply about 9.7% of the sample. This specimen consisted of peripheral blood, obtained on day 0 of AZD1222 vaccination. The receptors were gathered from an adult in good health.

The chain couples TRBV29-1 to TRBJ2-5; D is unclear. The V gene's germline CDR1 is SQVTM and CDR2 ANQGSEA. The CDR3 contains 11 residues. With 3 bases removed from V and 7 bases from J, the gap between germline ends came to 9 bases. CDR3 in amino acids: CSVDWGSTQYF. The CDR3 region has the DNA TGCAGCGTTGACTGGGGTTCGACCCAGTACTTC.

This chain joins TRBV7-6 and TRBJ2-5, with D unresolved. V was cut by 1 base and J by 2 bases, with 11 bases left in between. The CDR3 runs to 15 residues. Germline-derived CDR1 and CDR2 are SGHVS and FNYEAQ. The CDR3 DNA follows: TGTGCCAGCAGCTTAGGAGGCAGCCGTCAAGAGACCCAGTACTTC. Translating gives CASSLGGSRQETQYF. Together with reference TRBV7-6 and TRBJ2-5, the CDR3 gives the full variable domain: GAGVSQSPRYKVTKRGQDVALRCDPISGHVSLYWYRQALGQGPEFLTYFNYEAQQDKSGLPNDRFSAERPEGSISTLTIQRTEQRDSAMYRCASSLGGSRQETQYFGPGTRLLVL.

The gene calls are TRBV12-3 or TRBV12-4 and TRBJ2-4; D gene unclear. V lost 4 bases and J lost 7, with 11 bases in between. The CDR3 has 13 residues. The CDR3, as DNA: TGTGCCAGCAGTTCGGACCGGTGGAACATTCAGTACTTC. Encoded protein: CASSSDRWNIQYF.

The rearrangement links TRBV5-1 to TRBJ2-5; D ambiguous. Deletions cut 4 bases from V and 2 bases from J, with 3 bases between. The CDR3 is 11 residues long. Germline V CDR1 and CDR2: SGHRS, YFSETQ. This CDR3 is CASSRQETQYF. CDR3 in DNA: TGCGCCAGCAGCAGGCAAGAGACCCAGTACTTC.

This clone was recorded once. The CDR3 sequence: CASRSGQISGNTIYF. The CDR3 region has the DNA TGCGCCAGCAGATCGGGACAGATCTCTGGAAACACCATATATTTT. The J gene is TRBJ1-3, the V gene TRBV5-1, with 7 bases that match TRBD1. Germline CDR1 is SGHRS and CDR2 is YFSETQ. This CDR3 has 15 residues. The ends lost 5 bases at V and 0 bases at J; junction bases unmatched: 5. The full variable domain, completed using reference TRBV5-1 and TRBJ1-3, is KAGVTQTPRYLIKTRGQQVTLSCSPISGHRSVSWYQQTPGQGLQFLFEYFSETQRNKGNFPGRFSGRQFSNSRSEMNVSTLELGDSALYLCASRSGQISGNTIYFGEGSWLTVV.

This rearrangement joins TRBV11-1 to TRBJ1-2; D gene unclear. Germline lookup yields CDR1 SGHAT and CDR2 FQDESV (reference sequence). Trimming removed 2 bases from V and 4 bases from J, with 8 bases in between. CDR3 length equals 13 residues. CDR3 DNA sequence: TGTGCCAGCAGCTTATACGGCTCCTATGGCTACACCTTC. It specifies CASSLYGSYGYTF.